This T cell receptor (beta chain) comes out of a study of cytomegalovirus exposure and HLA in healthy donors. General study points: Later work associated 16,951 TCR beta sequences with HLA alleles at 0.05 false discovery rate. When a later analysis compared HLA-associated TCR beta chains with equally common others, the HLA-associated chains turned out to be more clonally expanded and to have lower generation probabilities.

On this clone: Its antigen is still unknown.

Germline V gene sequence: CDR1 SGHDT, CDR2 YYEEEE. V was clipped by 0 bases and J by 3 bases, with 13 bases between them. This CDR3 is 15 amino acids long. With 60 Vbeta and 13 Jbeta primers, the PCR was carried out. The repertoire was sequenced with immunoSEQ multiplex PCR; TCRdb's copy has only in-frame clones and lacks some. The sample has tens of thousands of clones, about nine tenths seen once; the top ten hold 6.5% to 9.5%. The chain has TRBV5-6 and TRBJ2-7, with D tentatively TRBD1 (6 bases). This TCR was sampled from a woman in her 40s in good health and CMV-seropositive. The sequencing input was PBMCs. Written as DNA, the CDR3 is TGTGCCAGCAGCTTGGCCCGGGACACAGACTACGAGCAGTACTTC. Its translation: CASSLARDTDYEQYF. Full variable domain (missing parts from reference TRBV5-6 and TRBJ2-7): DAGVTQSPTHLIKTRGQQVTLRCSPKSGHDTVSWYQQALGQGPQFIFQYYEEEERQRGNFPDRFSGHQFPNYSSELNVNALLLGDSALYLCASSLARDTDYEQYFGPGTRLTVT.